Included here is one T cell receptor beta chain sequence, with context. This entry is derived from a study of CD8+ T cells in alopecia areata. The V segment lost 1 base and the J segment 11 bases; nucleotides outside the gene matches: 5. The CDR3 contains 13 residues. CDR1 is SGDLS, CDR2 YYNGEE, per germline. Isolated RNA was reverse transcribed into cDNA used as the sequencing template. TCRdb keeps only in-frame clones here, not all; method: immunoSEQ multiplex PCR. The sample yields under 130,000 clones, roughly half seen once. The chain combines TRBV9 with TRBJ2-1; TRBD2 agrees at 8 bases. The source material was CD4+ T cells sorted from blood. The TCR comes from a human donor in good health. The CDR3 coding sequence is TGTGCCAGCAGCGTAATCGCGGGGGGCCAGCAGTTCTTC. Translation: CASSVIAGGQQFF.